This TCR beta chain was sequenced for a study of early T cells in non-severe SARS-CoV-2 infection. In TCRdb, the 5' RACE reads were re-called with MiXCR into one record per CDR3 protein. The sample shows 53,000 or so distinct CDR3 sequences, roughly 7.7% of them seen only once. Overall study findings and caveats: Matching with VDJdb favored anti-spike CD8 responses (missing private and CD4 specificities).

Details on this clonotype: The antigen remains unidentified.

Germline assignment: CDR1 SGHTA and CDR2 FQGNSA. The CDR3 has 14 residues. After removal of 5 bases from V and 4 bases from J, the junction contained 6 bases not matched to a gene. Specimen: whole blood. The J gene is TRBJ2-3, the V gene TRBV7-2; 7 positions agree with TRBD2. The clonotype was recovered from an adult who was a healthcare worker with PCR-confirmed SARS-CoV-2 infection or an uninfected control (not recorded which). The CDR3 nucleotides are TGTGCCAGCAGCCTTGGACTAGATGCAGATACGCAGTATTTT. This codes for CASSLGLDADTQYF.